This T cell receptor (beta chain) was sequenced during a study of blood T cell repertoires in COVID-19. The overall study: Material from acute and convalescent COVID-19 was sourced from the United States, Italy and Spain. PBMCs, B-cell-depleted T cells, or T cells provided the cDNA or gDNA that made up the material.

Authors' methods: Amplification with reference gene primers provided the estimates of nucleated cell counts. Produced via immunoSEQ multiplex PCR; TCRdb's table is partial and in-frame only. The DNA gave D and trimming, while V, J and clone size come from that table. The sample includes about 6,100 clones, roughly 80% of them seen just once. CDR1 SNHLY and CDR2 FYNNEI come from the germline V gene. The CDR3 spans 17 residues. Trimming stripped 2 bases from V and 4 bases from J, with 17 bases between. This clone has a single count. The sequencing sample was made of peripheral blood. The chain carries TRBV2 and TRBJ2-2, with D possibly being TRBD2 (5 bases). The source is a human donor with active COVID-19. The donor label of this sample is uncertain. The CDR3, as DNA: TGTGCCAGCAGTGAAATATTGCTAGCAGAAAGCACCGGGGAGCTGTTTTTT. It specifies CASSEILLAESTGELFF.